What follows describes a single T cell receptor (beta chain). Its target is unknown. The data are from a study of cytomegalovirus exposure and HLA in healthy donors. Overall study context: A previous analysis identified 100 million to 120 million unique TCR beta sequences derived from some 170 million T cells. General observations from the study: Researchers had no immune exposure information except CMV serostatus available. Some segments of the V type, notably TRBV6-2 and TRBV6-3, were excluded as indistinguishable. CMV antigen specificity of a few CMV-associated chains was confirmed in vitro.

The PCR contained 60 Vbeta and 13 Jbeta primers. Sequencing used immunoSEQ multiplex PCR; TCRdb keeps in-frame clones, though not all of them. The sample has 150,000 to 200,000 clones; roughly three quarters are singletons. CDR3 length equals 13 residues. Germline V lookup: CDR1 SQVTM, CDR2 ANQGSEA. V shed 6 bases and J 7 bases; nucleotides not matched to a gene: 10. This receptor was obtained from a woman in her forties or fifties in good health and CMV-seronegative. Sequenced sample: PBMCs. The genes are TRBV29-1 and TRBJ2-7; 9 nucleotides match TRBD1. Written as DNA, the CDR3 is TGCAGCGTGGCGGGCCTGACAGGGGGTGAGCAGTACTTC. Residues: CSVAGLTGGEQYF.